The rows below give T cell receptor beta chains drawn from one sample of a study of PD-L1 blockade in urothelial cancer. TCRdb keeps only in-frame clones here, not all; method: immunoSEQ multiplex PCR. The sample lists roughly 46,000 clones, under 85% seen once, with 1.5% to 2% in the top ten. Specimen: PBMCs, collected around atezolizumab (anti-PD-L1) treatment. The receptors were gathered from a man aged 50 or older with urothelial cancer. Each CDR3 is given with its conserved first and last residue. Fields, in order: J gene, clone size, D gene, V gene, CDR3 DNA, CDR3 protein. A D gene is named only where the DNA matches it firmly. Only some rows state a clone size, as once, few, many or a class for expanded clones.

TRBJ2-7,once,.,TRBV5-1,TGCGCCAGCTCTGAGGGGGGGACCTACGAGCAGTACTTC,CASSEGGTYEQYF
TRBJ2-7,.,TRBD2,TRBV2,TGTGCCAGCAGTGAAAACGCGGGGGAACGTTACGAGCAGTACTTC,CASSENAGERYEQYF
TRBJ2-7,.,TRBD2,TRBV5-4,TGTGCCAGCTCTAGCGGATCGGGCTACGAGCAGTACTTC,CASSSGSGYEQYF
TRBJ2-1,.,TRBD2,TRBV13,TGTGCCAGCAGCTTCCTGCGGGGGGTTTCACCCAACAATGAGCAGTTCTTC,CASSFLRGVSPNNEQFF
TRBJ2-7,.,.,TRBV5-1,TGCGCCAGCAGCCAACCCTGGCTAGCAGACGAGCAGTACTTC,CASSQPWLADEQYF
TRBJ2-1,.,TRBD2,TRBV27,TGTGCCAGCAGTCGGACTAGCGGTTTTTCCTACAATGAGCAGTTCTTC,CASSRTSGFSYNEQFF
TRBJ2-7,.,TRBD1,TRBV30,TGTGCCTGGAGTACAGGGGCGTCCTACGAGCAGTACTTC,CAWSTGASYEQYF
TRBJ2-2,.,.,TRBV6-1,TGTGCCAGCAGAGCGTTGGCCGGGGAGCTGTTTTTT,CASRALAGELFF
TRBJ2-1,.,.,TRBV7-8,TGTGCCAGCAGCCCTGTGGCAGCCGGGACTCACATCTACAATGAGCAGTTCTTC,CASSPVAAGTHIYNEQFF
TRBJ2-3,.,TRBD2,TRBV7-7,TGTGCTAGCAGCGCCGGACTAGCGGGGGGGTCGGATACGCAGTATTTT,CASSAGLAGGSDTQYF
TRBJ2-6,.,.,TRBV11-1,TGTGCCAGCAGCCTAACAGGGAGCTCTGGGGCCAACGTCCTGACTTTC,CASSLTGSSGANVLTF
TRBJ2-7,once,.,TRBV25-1,TGTGCCAGCGAAGCGGACAGTCCCTACGAGCAGTACTTC,CASEADSPYEQYF
TRBJ2-1,medium-sized,TRBD2,TRBV13,TGTGCCAGCAGCCCTGCGCATAGCGGGGAGATATACAATGAGCAGTTCTTC,CASSPAHSGEIYNEQFF
TRBJ1-1,.,.,TRBV10-2,TGCGCCAGCAAAGTAGGGGCTAACACTGAAGCTTTCTTT,CASKVGANTEAFF
TRBJ2-1,few,TRBD1,TRBV2,TGTGCCACCGGCGACAGGGTTACCTACAATGAGCAGTTCTTC,CATGDRVTYNEQFF
TRBJ2-7,.,.,TRBV7-9,TGTGCCAGCAGCTTGGGGAAGCAGGCAGGGAACGAGCAGTACTTC,CASSLGKQAGNEQYF
TRBJ2-7,.,.,TRBV7-9,TGTGCCAGCAGCCAGGGACTGGGGGGATACGAGCAGTACTTC,CASSQGLGGYEQYF
TRBJ2-7,.,.,TRBV6-1,TGTGCCAGCAGAACCCAACAGGAGAGCTCCTACGAGCAGTACTTC,CASRTQQESSYEQYF
TRBJ1-1,few,TRBD1,TRBV9,TGTGCCAGCAGCGTAGCGGACAGGGGAGGTGGCACTGAAGCTTTCTTT,CASSVADRGGGTEAFF
TRBJ1-3,.,.,TRBV19,TGTGCCAGTAGTGGCGTCGGGAGGAGCTCTGGAAACACCATATATTTT,CASSGVGRSSGNTIYF
TRBJ2-3,.,TRBD1,TRBV30,TGTGCCTGGACTGGGGACAGGGGGCTTGCAGATACGCAGTATTTT,CAWTGDRGLADTQYF
TRBJ2-5,.,TRBD2,TRBV6-5,TGTGCCAGCAGTTACCGGACTAGCGGGGGTGGGGAGACCCAGTACTTC,CASSYRTSGGGETQYF
TRBJ2-5,once,TRBD1,TRBV29-1,TGCAGCGTTGAAATGGGACAGGGGGCGACCCAGTACTTC,CSVEMGQGATQYF